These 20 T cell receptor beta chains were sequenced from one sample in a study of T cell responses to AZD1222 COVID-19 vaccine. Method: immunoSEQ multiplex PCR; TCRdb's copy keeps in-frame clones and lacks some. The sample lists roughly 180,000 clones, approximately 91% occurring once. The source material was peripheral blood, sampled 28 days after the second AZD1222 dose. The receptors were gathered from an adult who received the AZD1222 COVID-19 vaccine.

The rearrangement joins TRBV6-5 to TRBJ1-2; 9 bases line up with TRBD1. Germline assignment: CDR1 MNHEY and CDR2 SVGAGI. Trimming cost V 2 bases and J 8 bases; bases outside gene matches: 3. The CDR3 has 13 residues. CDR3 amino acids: CASSYQDRGGYTF. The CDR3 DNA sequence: TGTGCCAGCAGTTACCAGGACAGGGGCGGCTACACCTTC.

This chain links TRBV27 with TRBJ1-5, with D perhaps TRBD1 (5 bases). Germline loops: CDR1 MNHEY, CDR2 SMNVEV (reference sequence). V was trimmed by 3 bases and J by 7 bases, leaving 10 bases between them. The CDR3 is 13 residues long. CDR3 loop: CASSLDNYQPQHF. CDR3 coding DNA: TGTGCCAGCAGTTTGGACAACTACCAGCCCCAGCATTTT.

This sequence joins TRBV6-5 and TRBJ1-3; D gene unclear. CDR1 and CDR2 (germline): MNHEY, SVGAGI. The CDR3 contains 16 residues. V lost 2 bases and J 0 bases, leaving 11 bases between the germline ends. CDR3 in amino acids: CASSYGGPSSGNTIYF. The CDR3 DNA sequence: TGTGCCAGCAGTTACGGTGGTCCCAGCTCTGGAAACACCATATATTTT.

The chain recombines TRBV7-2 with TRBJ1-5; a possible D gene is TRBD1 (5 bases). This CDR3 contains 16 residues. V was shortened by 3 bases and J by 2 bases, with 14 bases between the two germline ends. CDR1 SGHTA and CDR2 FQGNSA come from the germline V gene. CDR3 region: CASSFGSGRGNQPQHF. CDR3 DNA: TGTGCCAGCAGCTTTGGGTCGGGCAGGGGCAATCAGCCCCAGCATTTT. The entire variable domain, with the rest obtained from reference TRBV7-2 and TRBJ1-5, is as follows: GAGVSQSPSNKVTEKGKDVELRCDPISGHTALYWYRQSLGQGLEFLIYFQGNSAPDKSGLPSDRFSAERTGGSVSTLTIQRTQQEDSAVYLCASSFGSGRGNQPQHFGDGTRLSIL.

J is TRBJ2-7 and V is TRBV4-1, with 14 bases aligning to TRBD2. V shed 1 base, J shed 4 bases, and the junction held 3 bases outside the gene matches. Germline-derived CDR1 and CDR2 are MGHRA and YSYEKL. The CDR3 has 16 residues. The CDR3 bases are TGCGCCAGCAGCCAAGGGACTAGCGGGAGGATGTACGAGCAGTACTTC. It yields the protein CASSQGTSGRMYEQYF.

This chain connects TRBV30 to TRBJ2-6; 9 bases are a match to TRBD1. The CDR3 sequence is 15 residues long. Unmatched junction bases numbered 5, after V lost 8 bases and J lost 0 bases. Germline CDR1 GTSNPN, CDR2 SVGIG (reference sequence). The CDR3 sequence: CARATGGSGANVLTF. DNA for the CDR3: TGTGCCAGGGCGACAGGGGGCTCTGGGGCCAACGTCCTGACTTTC. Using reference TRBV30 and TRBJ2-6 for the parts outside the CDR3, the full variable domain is SQTIHQWPATLVQPVGSPLSLECTVEGTSNPNLYWYRQAAGRGLQLLFYSVGIGQISSEVPQNLSASRPQDRQFILSSKKLLLSDSGFYLCARATGGSGANVLTFGAGSRLTVL.

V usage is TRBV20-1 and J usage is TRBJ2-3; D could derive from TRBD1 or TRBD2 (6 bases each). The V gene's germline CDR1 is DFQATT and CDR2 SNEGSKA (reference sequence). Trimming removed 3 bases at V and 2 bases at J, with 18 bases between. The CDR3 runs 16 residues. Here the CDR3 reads CSASRGTGAVTDTQYF. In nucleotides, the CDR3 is TGCAGTGCTAGTAGGGGGACGGGAGCCGTCACAGATACGCAGTATTTT.

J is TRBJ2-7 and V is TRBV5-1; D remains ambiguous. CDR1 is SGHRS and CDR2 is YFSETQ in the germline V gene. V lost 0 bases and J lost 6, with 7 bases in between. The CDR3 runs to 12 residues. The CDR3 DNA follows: TGCGCCAGCAGCTTGGTTATAGGCGAGCAGTACTTC. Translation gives CASSLVIGEQYF.

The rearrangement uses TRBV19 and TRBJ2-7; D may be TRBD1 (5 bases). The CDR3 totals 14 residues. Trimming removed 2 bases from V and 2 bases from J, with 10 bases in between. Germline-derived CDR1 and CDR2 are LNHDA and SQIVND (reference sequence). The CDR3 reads CASSIPNRPYEQYF. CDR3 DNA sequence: TGTGCCAGTAGTATACCTAACAGGCCCTACGAGCAGTACTTC. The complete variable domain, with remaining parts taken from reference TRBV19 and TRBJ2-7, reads DGGITQSPKYLFRKEGQNVTLSCEQNLNHDAMYWYRQDPGQGLRLIYYSQIVNDFQKGDIAEGYSVSREKKESFPLTVTSAQKNPTAFYLCASSIPNRPYEQYFGPGTRLTVT.

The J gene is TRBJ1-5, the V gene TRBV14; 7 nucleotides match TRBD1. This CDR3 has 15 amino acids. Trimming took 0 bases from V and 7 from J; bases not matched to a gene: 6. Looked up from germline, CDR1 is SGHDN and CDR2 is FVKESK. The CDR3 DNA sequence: TGTGCCAGCAGCCAAGATTCAGGGGGGTGGCAGCCCCAGCATTTT. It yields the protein CASSQDSGGWQPQHF.

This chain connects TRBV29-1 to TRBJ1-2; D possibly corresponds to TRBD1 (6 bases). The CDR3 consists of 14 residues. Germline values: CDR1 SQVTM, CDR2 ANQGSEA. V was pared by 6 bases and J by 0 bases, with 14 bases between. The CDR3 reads CSVGALGPNYGYTF. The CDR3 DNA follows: TGCAGCGTGGGGGCTTTGGGTCCTAACTATGGCTACACCTTC.

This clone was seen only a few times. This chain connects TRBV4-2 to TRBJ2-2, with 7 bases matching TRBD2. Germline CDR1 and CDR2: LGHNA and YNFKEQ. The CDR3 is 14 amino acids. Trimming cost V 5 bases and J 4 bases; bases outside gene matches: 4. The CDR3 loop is CASSWSGTTGELFF. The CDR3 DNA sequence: TGTGCCAGCAGCTGGAGCGGGACCACCGGGGAGCTGTTTTTT.

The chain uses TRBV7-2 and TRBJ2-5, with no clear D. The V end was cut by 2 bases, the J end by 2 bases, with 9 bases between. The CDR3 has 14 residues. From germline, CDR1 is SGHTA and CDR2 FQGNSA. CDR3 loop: CASSLSTTQETQYF. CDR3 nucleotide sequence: TGTGCCAGCAGCTTATCTACTACACAAGAGACCCAGTACTTC. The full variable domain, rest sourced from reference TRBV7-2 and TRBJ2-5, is GAGVSQSPSNKVTEKGKDVELRCDPISGHTALYWYRQSLGQGLEFLIYFQGNSAPDKSGLPSDRFSAERTGGSVSTLTIQRTQQEDSAVYLCASSLSTTQETQYFGPGTRLLVL.

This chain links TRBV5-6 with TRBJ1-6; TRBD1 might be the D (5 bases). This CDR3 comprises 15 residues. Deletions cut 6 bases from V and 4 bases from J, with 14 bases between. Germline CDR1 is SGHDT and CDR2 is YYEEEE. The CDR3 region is CASMQGPFYNSPLHF. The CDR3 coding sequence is TGTGCCAGCATGCAGGGACCATTTTATAATTCACCCCTCCACTTT.

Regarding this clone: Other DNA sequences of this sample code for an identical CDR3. The CDR3 is CASSLSRGEGYTF. As DNA, the CDR3 is TGTGCCAGCAGTTTATCACGGGGAGAGGGCTACACCTTC. The rearrangement links TRBV28 to TRBJ1-2; no clear D. The germline gives CDR1 MDHEN, CDR2 SYDVKM. The CDR3 is 13 amino acids. V lost 1 base, J lost 8 bases, and 11 bases lay in between.

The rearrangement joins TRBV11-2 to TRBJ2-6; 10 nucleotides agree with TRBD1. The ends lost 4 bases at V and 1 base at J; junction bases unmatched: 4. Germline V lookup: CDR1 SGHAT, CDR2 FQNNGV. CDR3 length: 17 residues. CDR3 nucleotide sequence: TGTGCCAGCAGCTCGGGACAGGGGTTTTCTGGGGCCAACGTCCTGACTTTC. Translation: CASSSGQGFSGANVLTF.

CDR3 sequence: CATRPYRGQDSYEQYF. CDR3 nucleotide sequence: TGTGCCACTAGGCCTTACCGGGGACAGGACTCCTACGAGCAGTACTTC. The rearrangement uses TRBV28 and TRBJ2-7; 8 nucleotides align to TRBD1. The CDR3 runs to 16 residues. Germline V lookup: CDR1 MDHEN, CDR2 SYDVKM. J was trimmed by 0 bases and V by 10 bases; bases with no gene match: 14.

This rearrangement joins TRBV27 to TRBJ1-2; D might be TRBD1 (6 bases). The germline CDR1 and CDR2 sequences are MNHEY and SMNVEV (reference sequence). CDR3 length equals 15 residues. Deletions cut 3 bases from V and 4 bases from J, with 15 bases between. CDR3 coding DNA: TGTGCCAGCAGTTTCATAAGGACAGACCTCTATGGCTACACCTTC. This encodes CASSFIRTDLYGYTF.

The CDR3 nucleotides are TGTGCCAGCAGTCCCGGACAGGGAAGAGGAAACACCATATATTTT. Its protein product is CASSPGQGRGNTIYF. The chain has TRBV28 and TRBJ1-3, with 8 bases lining up with TRBD1. CDR3 length: 15 residues. J lost 4 bases, V lost 5 bases, and 7 bases had no gene match. The germline V gene encodes CDR1 MDHEN and CDR2 SYDVKM.

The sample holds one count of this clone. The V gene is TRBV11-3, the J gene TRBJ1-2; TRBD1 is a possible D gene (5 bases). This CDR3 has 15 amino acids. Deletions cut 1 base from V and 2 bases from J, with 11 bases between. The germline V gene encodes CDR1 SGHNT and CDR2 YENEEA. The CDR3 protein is CASSLAAGLNYGYTF. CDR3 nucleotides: TGTGCCAGCAGCTTAGCCGCAGGGCTAAACTATGGCTACACCTTC.